The 32 T cell receptor beta chains presented below share a single source sample, sequenced in a study of blood T cells in healthy people across ages. Using a J-beta primer mix together with a sample-barcoded 5' primer, a second PCR was run for about 7 to 12 cycles. Each CDR3 protein is one row after TCRdb ran MiXCR on the 5' RACE reads. Among around 750,000 distinct CDR3 sequences listed, less than 70% were seen once. The sequencing sample was made of blood. The receptors shown here come from a man older than 75 in good health.

CDR3 coding DNA: TGTGCCACCAGCAGATTGGGGTGGGACACTGAAGCTTTCTTT. It codes for CATSRLGWDTEAFF. This chain links TRBV15 with TRBJ1-1; no clear D gene. V was cut by 2 bases and J by 3 bases, with 10 bases left in between. CDR1 LNHNV and CDR2 YYDKDF come from the germline V gene (reference sequence). The CDR3 is made up of 14 amino acids.

This chain connects TRBV20-1 to TRBJ2-1; TRBD1 aligns across 9 bases. CDR3 length: 16 residues. Per germline, CDR1 DFQATT and CDR2 SNEGSKA (reference sequence). V lost 5 bases and J lost 2; bases outside the gene matches: 10. This chain's CDR3 is CSAPETGGGAYNEQFF. CDR3 nucleotides: TGCAGTGCTCCTGAGACAGGGGGAGGGGCCTACAATGAGCAGTTCTTC.

The gene calls are TRBV6-2 or TRBV6-3 and TRBJ1-5; D is perhaps TRBD1 (6 bases). Germline lookup yields CDR1 MNHEY and CDR2 SVGEGT. Trimming removed 2 bases at V and 5 bases at J, with 22 bases between. The CDR3 loop spans 18 amino acids. The CDR3 region has the DNA TGTGCCAGCAGTTACACAGCACAGGGAATGGGTAGAGATCAGCCCCAGCATTTT. Protein product: CASSYTAQGMGRDQPQHF.

This clonotype was found a few times. V usage is TRBV29-1 and J usage is TRBJ1-5; 8 nucleotides line up with TRBD1. The CDR3 is 14 amino acids. Unmatched junction bases numbered 5, after V lost 1 base and J lost 6 bases. The germline V gene encodes CDR1 SQVTM and CDR2 ANQGSEA. The CDR3 is CSVEAAGGGQPQHF. CDR3 bases: TGCAGCGTTGAAGCCGCAGGGGGCGGTCAGCCCCAGCATTTT.

This chain uses TRBV29-1 with TRBJ2-1; 12 nucleotides line up with TRBD2. Germline V gene lookup returns CDR1 SQVTM and CDR2 ANQGSEA. The CDR3 totals 15 residues. After removal of 2 bases from V and 9 bases from J, the junction contained 8 bases not matched to a gene. The CDR3 protein is CSVERASGRALEQFF. The CDR3 coding sequence is TGCAGCGTTGAAAGGGCTAGCGGGAGGGCCCTTGAGCAGTTCTTC.

V and J are TRBV7-8 and TRBJ1-1; no reliable D call. V shed 1 base and J shed 1 base, with 10 bases lying between them. Germline-derived CDR1 and CDR2 are SGHVS and FQNEAQ. The CDR3 sequence is 15 residues long. The CDR3 loop reads CASSLGFGRNTEAFF. The CDR3 region has the DNA TGTGCCAGCAGCTTAGGTTTCGGGCGGAACACTGAAGCTTTCTTT.

This clonotype was seen more than once but under ten times. The chain uses TRBV6-6 and TRBJ2-7, with D possibly being TRBD2 (5 bases). Germline CDR1 and CDR2: MNHNY and SVGAGI (reference sequence). CDR3 size: 17 residues. The germline V and J ends were trimmed by 2 bases and 0 bases, with 17 bases remaining between them. The CDR3 DNA is TGTGCCAGCAGTTACACGATGAGGGTTACGAGCTCCTACGAGCAGTACTTC. It yields the protein CASSYTMRVTSSYEQYF.

This clonotype was picked up a small number of times. This rearrangement joins TRBV7-3 to TRBJ2-1; TRBD2 aligns across 10 bases. This CDR3 is 15 amino acids long. Looked up from germline, CDR1 is SGHTA and CDR2 is FQGTGA. After removal of 2 bases from V and 6 bases from J, the junction contained 4 bases not matched to a gene. CDR3 nucleotide sequence: TGTGCCAGCAGCTTAGGTACTAGCGGGACCAATGAGCAGTTCTTC. The encoded protein is CASSLGTSGTNEQFF.

This clonotype occurred once. The chain couples TRBV7-3 to TRBJ2-2; D may match TRBD1 or TRBD2 (5 bases each). The CDR3 runs to 19 residues. The V end was cut by 0 bases, the J end by 7 bases, with 24 bases between. CDR1 SGHTA and CDR2 FQGTGA come from the germline V gene. CDR3 protein: CASSLTGTRGPEYLGELFF. The CDR3 DNA follows: TGTGCCAGCAGCTTAACGGGGACCCGGGGTCCGGAGTATCTCGGGGAGCTGTTTTTT.

This chain links TRBV2 with TRBJ1-2, with D possibly being TRBD1 (6 bases). This CDR3 spans 19 amino acids. The V and J ends lost 3 bases and 4 bases respectively, with 27 bases between them. Germline CDR1 SNHLY, CDR2 FYNNEI. Here the CDR3 DNA reads TGTGCCAGCAGTGACCCCGCGGGGGTACCTACAGGGCGCAGCTATGGCTACACCTTC. Amino acid sequence: CASSDPAGVPTGRSYGYTF. Complete variable domain (other parts from reference TRBV2 and TRBJ1-2): EPEVTQTPSHQVTQMGQEVILRCVPISNHLYFYWYRQILGQKVEFLVSFYNNEISEKSEIFDDQFSVERPDGSNFTLKIRSTKLEDSAMYFCASSDPAGVPTGRSYGYTFGSGTRLTVV.

V usage is TRBV20-1 and J usage is TRBJ2-7; D gene uncertain. Germline lookup yields CDR1 DFQATT and CDR2 SNEGSKA (reference sequence). This CDR3 has 13 residues. V was pared by 3 bases and J by 0 bases, with 9 bases between. Written as DNA, the CDR3 is TGCAGTGCTAGTCGGGTAGCCTCCTACGAGCAGTACTTC. Amino acids: CSASRVASYEQYF.

This clonotype turned up a few times. The chain has TRBV9 and TRBJ2-5; no definite D call. The CDR3 is 12 residues long. CDR1 and CDR2 (germline): SGDLS, YYNGEE. Trimming left V 3 bases short and J 3 bases short, with 6 bases between. CDR3 nucleotide sequence: TGTGCCAGCAGCGGTCTTGAAGAGACCCAGTACTTC. This codes for CASSGLEETQYF.

The chain is built from TRBV3-1 and TRBJ2-1; no clear D. The DNA matches TRBJ2-7 better at its end, which makes the J call doubtful. This CDR3 has 13 amino acids. The germline gives CDR1 LGHDT, CDR2 YNNKEL (reference sequence). CDR3 sequence: CASSQGFHNEQYF. CDR3 DNA sequence: TGTGCCAGCAGCCAAGGTTTTCACAATGAGCAGTACTTC.

V and J are TRBV7-9 and TRBJ1-3; no clear D. Germline V gene lookup returns CDR1 SEHNR and CDR2 FQNEAQ (reference sequence). The V gene lost 0 bases and the J gene lost 4 bases, with 10 bases spanning the gap. This CDR3 spans 15 amino acids. The CDR3 sequence: CASSLAESRGNTIYF. CDR3 sequence (DNA): TGTGCCAGCAGCTTAGCTGAATCCCGAGGAAACACCATATATTTT.

The J gene is TRBJ2-1, the V gene TRBV16; 8 bases align to TRBD1. Germline trimming cut 1 base from V and 3 bases from J; bases unmatched to any gene: 2. The CDR3 has 15 residues. Germline CDR1 is KGHSY and CDR2 is FQNENV. CDR3 nucleotide sequence: TGTGCCAGCAGCCAATGGGGGACAGGCTACAATGAGCAGTTCTTC. This translates into CASSQWGTGYNEQFF.

The chain is built from TRBV20-1 and TRBJ2-4; 9 bases line up with TRBD1. V gave up 0 bases and J gave up 13 bases; unmatched junction bases: 13. The CDR3 loop spans 15 amino acids. CDR1 is DFQATT, CDR2 SNEGSKA, per germline (reference sequence). DNA of the CDR3: TGCAGTGCTAGAGATATGGGGACAGGGTTGGATGAGCAGTACTTC. Protein sequence: CSARDMGTGLDEQYF.

This clonotype was seen a handful of times. The chain carries TRBV24-1 and TRBJ2-6, with 7 bases lining up with TRBD1. The CDR3 is 16 residues long. Germline values: CDR1 KGHDR, CDR2 SFDVKD. Trimming took 3 bases from V and 0 from J; bases not matched to a gene: 1. The CDR3 bases are TGTGCCACCAGTGATCGGACAGGCTCTGGGGCCAACGTCCTGACTTTC. This encodes CATSDRTGSGANVLTF.

This clonotype was observed a few times. V is TRBV20-1 and J is TRBJ2-7, with TRBD2 matching over 11 bases. Trimming cost V 1 base and J 7 bases; bases outside gene matches: 9. CDR1 is DFQATT and CDR2 is SNEGSKA in the germline V gene (reference sequence). The CDR3 loop spans 15 amino acids. The CDR3, as DNA: TGCAGTGCTAGAGGCCAACTAGCGGGAGTTGGGGAGCAGTACTTC. Amino acid sequence: CSARGQLAGVGEQYF.

This chain uses TRBV6-5 with TRBJ1-6; TRBD1 matches at 10 bases. The J segment lost 5 bases and the V segment lost 4 bases, leaving 14 bases of the junction unmatched. The CDR3 sequence is 19 residues long. The germline V gene has CDR1 MNHEY and CDR2 SVGAGI. Written as DNA, the CDR3 is TGTGCCAGCAGTTTCGTAAACCCGGGACAGGGGCCTAATAATTCACCCCTCCACTTT. It encodes CASSFVNPGQGPNNSPLHF.

CDR3 amino acids: CASSLSGGPTEQYF. In nucleotides, the CDR3 is TGTGCCAGCAGCTTATCGGGAGGGCCCACCGAGCAGTACTTC. The chain joins TRBV7-2 to TRBJ2-7; the match to TRBD2 covers 8 bases. CDR1 and CDR2 (germline): SGHTA, FQGNSA. The CDR3 loop spans 14 amino acids. The V segment lost 2 bases and the J segment 6 bases; nucleotides outside the gene matches: 6.

This clonotype was counted once. CDR3 DNA sequence: TGCAGTGCCAATTCATTCGGGACGGGGGACCTTGGGGCCAACGTCCTGACTTTC. Translated, it gives CSANSFGTGDLGANVLTF. The genes are TRBV20-1 and TRBJ2-6; maybe TRBD2 (6 bases). The CDR3 totals 18 residues. Trimming pared 6 bases from V and 3 bases from J, leaving 24 bases between. CDR1 DFQATT and CDR2 SNEGSKA come from the germline V gene (reference sequence).

The chain links TRBV24-1 to TRBJ2-3; 9 nucleotides match TRBD2. The V gene end was trimmed by 10 bases and the J gene end by 6 bases; junction bases not matched to a gene: 16. This CDR3 spans 16 amino acids. Germline V gene lookup returns CDR1 KGHDR and CDR2 SFDVKD. CDR3 in DNA: TGTGCCACGGCGGGGGGGCCAGCGAAGAGCCCCGATACGCAGTATTTT. It is translated as CATAGGPAKSPDTQYF.

V is TRBV9 and J is TRBJ2-1, with TRBD2 matching over 7 bases. The CDR3 sequence is 16 residues long. The germline V gene encodes CDR1 SGDLS and CDR2 YYNGEE. Trimming removed 0 bases from V and 0 bases from J; junction bases left unmatched: 3. DNA for the CDR3: TGTGCCAGCAGCGTAGTAGAGCGGGGCTCCTACAATGAGCAGTTCTTC. This gives the protein CASSVVERGSYNEQFF.

The chain links TRBV28 to TRBJ2-4, with no clear D. This CDR3 region has 14 residues. The germline V gene encodes CDR1 MDHEN and CDR2 SYDVKM. V was trimmed by 3 bases and J by 2 bases, leaving 8 bases between them. The CDR3 DNA sequence: TGTGCCAGCAGTTTGTGGGAAACCAAAAACATTCAGTACTTC. This codes for CASSLWETKNIQYF.

The rearrangement joins TRBV24-1 to TRBJ2-3, with D possibly matching TRBD1 (5 bases). CDR3 length equals 13 residues. Germline values: CDR1 KGHDR, CDR2 SFDVKD. V dropped 7 bases and J dropped 2 bases, with 9 bases sitting between them. The chain's CDR3 is CATRDKPTDTQYF. DNA for the CDR3: TGTGCCACCAGGGACAAACCCACAGATACGCAGTATTTT.

This clonotype appeared a few times. V is TRBV6-5 and J is TRBJ2-7; D unresolved. CDR3 length: 15 residues. The germline V gene has CDR1 MNHEY and CDR2 SVGAGI. With 2 bases removed from V and 2 bases from J, the gap between germline ends came to 13 bases. The CDR3 spells CASSYAKSVAYEQYF. CDR3 in DNA: TGTGCCAGCAGTTACGCGAAGTCCGTAGCCTACGAGCAGTACTTC.

V is TRBV27 and J is TRBJ2-1; 8 bases map to TRBD2. This CDR3 has 16 residues. Trimming took 5 bases from V and 7 from J; bases not matched to a gene: 13. The germline V gene encodes CDR1 MNHEY and CDR2 SMNVEV (reference sequence). CDR3 sequence: CASSPWGLVRGNEQFF. The CDR3, as DNA: TGTGCCAGCAGTCCGTGGGGACTAGTTAGGGGAAATGAGCAGTTCTTC.

This chain connects TRBV12-5 to TRBJ2-5; a possible D gene is TRBD1 (6 bases). The CDR3 has 17 residues. V lost 0 bases and J lost 11, with 25 bases in between. Germline assignment: CDR1 LGHNT and CDR2 FRNRAP. CDR3 nucleotides: TGTGCTAGTGGTTTGGTACAGGTGGGACACCTTTACAATGAGCAGTACTTC. This encodes CASGLVQVGHLYNEQYF.

The rearrangement links TRBV12-3 or TRBV12-4 to TRBJ1-4; TRBD1 is a possible D gene (5 bases). Trimming pared 3 bases from V and 6 bases from J, leaving 11 bases between. The CDR3 contains 14 residues. DNA of the CDR3: TGTGCCAGCAGTTTTGCGACAGTCTATGAAAAACTGTTTTTT. It is translated as CASSFATVYEKLFF.

The rearrangement links TRBV9 to TRBJ2-1, with 10 bases matching TRBD2. Germline CDR1 reads SGDLS; CDR2 reads YYNGEE. Trimming removed 1 base from V and 5 bases from J; junction bases left unmatched: 9. This CDR3 comprises 17 residues. Here the CDR3 reads CASSVFASGSLHNEQFF. The CDR3 DNA follows: TGTGCCAGCAGCGTATTCGCTAGCGGGAGCCTACACAATGAGCAGTTCTTC.

This sequence joins TRBV15 and TRBJ2-3, with TRBD2 matching over 11 bases. CDR3 length equals 16 residues. J lost 5 bases, V lost 5 bases, and 9 bases had no gene match. Germline CDR1 LNHNV, CDR2 YYDKDF (reference sequence). This CDR3 reads CATSPGRLAGIDTQYF. For the CDR3, the DNA is TGTGCCACCAGCCCGGGGCGACTAGCGGGAATAGATACGCAGTATTTT.

This clonotype was seen only a few times. The genes are TRBV5-1 and TRBJ2-7, with D uncertain. This CDR3 is 13 amino acids long. Germline CDR1 reads SGHRS; CDR2 reads YFSETQ. V was cut by 2 bases and J by 6 bases, with 12 bases left in between. The CDR3 here is CASSFRGRAEQYF. The CDR3 nucleotides read TGCGCCAGCAGCTTTAGAGGACGGGCCGAGCAGTACTTC. The full variable domain, with the rest looked up from reference TRBV5-1 and TRBJ2-7, is KAGVTQTPRYLIKTRGQQVTLSCSPISGHRSVSWYQQTPGQGLQFLFEYFSETQRNKGNFPGRFSGRQFSNSRSEMNVSTLELGDSALYLCASSFRGRAEQYFGPGTRLTVT.